The 30 T cell receptor beta chains reported below all come from one sample, sequenced in a study of beta chain features in type 1 diabetes. The authors reverse transcribed all of the isolated RNA, so sequencing captured expressed TCRB transcripts. The protocol was immunoSEQ multiplex PCR, while the TCRdb copy is restricted to in-frame clones and leaves out a portion. Among around 280,000 clones listed, about 8.5% were seen once. The sequencing sample was made of central memory CD4+ T cells from blood. These receptors originate from a woman aged 18-29 years in good health.

This clone was seen more than once but under ten times. This chain uses TRBV30 with TRBJ1-4; D gene unclear. CDR3 length: 13 residues. CDR1 is GTSNPN and CDR2 is SVGIG in the germline V gene (reference sequence). V gave up 0 bases and J gave up 4 bases, with 6 bases separating them. CDR3 DNA sequence: TGTGCCTGGAGTGTTGGATATAATGAAAAACTGTTTTTT. This codes for CAWSVGYNEKLFF.

This clone was counted a few times. The chain is built from TRBV28 and TRBJ2-7; D tentatively reads TRBD1 or TRBD2 (5 bases each). CDR1 MDHEN and CDR2 SYDVKM come from the germline V gene. CDR3 length equals 15 residues. Trimming removed 7 bases at V and 4 bases at J, with 20 bases between. CDR3 residues: CASTPEEGYGYEQYV. In nucleotides, the CDR3 is TGTGCCAGCACCCCCGAAGAGGGGTACGGATACGAGCAGTACGTC.

The chain combines TRBV11-3 with TRBJ2-3; 8 bases align to TRBD1. Germline assignment: CDR1 SGHNT and CDR2 YENEEA. The CDR3 length is 16 residues. The V segment lost 7 bases and the J segment 6 bases; nucleotides outside the gene matches: 15. CDR3 nucleotides: TGTGCCAGCATCCCGAGGACAGGGTCCCACCAGGATACGCAGTATTTT. Amino acids: CASIPRTGSHQDTQYF. The full variable domain, rest sourced from reference TRBV11-3 and TRBJ2-3, is EAGVVQSPRYKIIEKKQPVAFWCNPISGHNTLYWYLQNLGQGPELLIRYENEEAVDDSQLPKDRFSAERLKGVDSTLKIQPAELGDSAVYLCASIPRTGSHQDTQYFGPGTRLTVL.

V usage is TRBV2 and J usage is TRBJ2-2; 8 bases map to TRBD2. This CDR3 comprises 15 residues. In germline, CDR1 is SNHLY, CDR2 FYNNEI. Trimming cost V 6 bases and J 4 bases; bases outside gene matches: 7. Here the CDR3 reads CASRTGTRFTGELFF. As DNA, the CDR3 is TGTGCCAGCAGAACCGGGACTAGGTTCACCGGGGAGCTGTTTTTT.

J is TRBJ2-7 and V is TRBV5-4; D is possibly TRBD2 (6 bases). In germline, CDR1 is SGHNT, CDR2 YYREEE (reference sequence). This CDR3 has 15 residues. Trimming took off 4 bases at V and 4 bases at J, with 18 bases between the two ends. CDR3 in amino acids: CASSPAGTRGYEQYV. CDR3 DNA: TGTGCCAGCAGCCCCGCGGGGACTCGGGGGTACGAGCAGTACGTC.

This rearrangement joins TRBV20-1 to TRBJ1-2; D remains unclear. V was trimmed by 3 bases and J by 7 bases, leaving 9 bases between them. Looked up from germline, CDR1 is DFQATT and CDR2 is SNEGSKA (reference sequence). This CDR3 region has 11 residues. The CDR3 spells CSASWRGGYTF. The CDR3 DNA follows: TGCAGTGCTAGTTGGCGGGGTGGCTACACCTTC.

As DNA, the CDR3 is TGTGCCAGCTCACCGGGACAGGGTCGAAAAACTGAAGCTTTCTTT. Protein product: CASSPGQGRKTEAFF. The chain uses TRBV18 and TRBJ1-1, with 9 bases fitting TRBD1. The CDR3 runs 15 residues. J lost 5 bases, V lost 3 bases, and 7 bases had no gene match. Germline V gene data show CDR1 as KGHSH and CDR2 as LQKENI.

This clone has a count of ten or more. This rearrangement joins TRBV7-9 to TRBJ2-1, with TRBD2 matching over 9 bases. With 5 bases clipped from V and 4 bases from J, the junction kept 3 bases outside the gene matches. The germline gives CDR1 SEHNR, CDR2 FQNEAQ (reference sequence). The CDR3 is 14 amino acids. The DNA of the CDR3 is TGTGCCAGCAGCCTGACTAGCGGTTACAATGAGCAGTTCTTC. This translates into CASSLTSGYNEQFF.

This clone has a handful of counts. Distinct nucleotide sequences in the sample also encode this CDR3. The chain carries TRBV19 and TRBJ1-1; TRBD1 aligns across 8 bases. After removal of 9 bases from V and 1 base from J, the junction contained 4 bases not matched to a gene. Germline V gene sequence: CDR1 LNHDA, CDR2 SQIVND (reference sequence). The CDR3 sequence is 13 residues long. The CDR3 DNA is TGTGCCAGCCGGGACAGGCCGAACACTGAAGCTTTCTTT. Translated: CASRDRPNTEAFF. Looking up the rest from reference TRBV19 and TRBJ1-1 gives the full variable domain: DGGITQSPKYLFRKEGQNVTLSCEQNLNHDAMYWYRQDPGQGLRLIYYSQIVNDFQKGDIAEGYSVSREKKESFPLTVTSAQKNPTAFYLCASRDRPNTEAFFGQGTRLTVV.

In its sample, this clone was seen a few times. The rearrangement uses TRBV7-2 and TRBJ2-7; TRBD1 matches 9 bases. The trim removed 3 bases at V and 0 bases at J, leaving 3 bases unmatched. The CDR3 runs 15 residues. Looked up from germline, CDR1 is SGHTA and CDR2 is FQGNSA. The CDR3 sequence: CASSLGQGSSYEQYF. Written as DNA, the CDR3 is TGTGCCAGCAGCTTGGGACAGGGATCCTCCTACGAGCAGTACTTC.

Relative to its sample, this clone is medium-sized. DNA for the CDR3: TGTGCCAGCAGCCGGGACAGGTCCTGGTTTGGGACCCAGTACTTC. Its translation: CASSRDRSWFGTQYF. The chain recombines TRBV14 with TRBJ2-5; 8 bases are shared with TRBD1. The CDR3 runs to 15 residues. Looked up from germline, CDR1 is SGHDN and CDR2 is FVKESK. With 4 bases clipped from V and 7 bases from J, the junction kept 11 bases outside the gene matches.

This clone was observed a handful of times. Mismatch with germline at one junction end may stem from a read error. The CDR3 protein is CAISESGVDTKNIQYF. The CDR3 nucleotides read TGTGCCATCAGTGAGTCGGGTGTAGATACCAAAAACATTCAGTACTTC. The chain combines TRBV6-1 with TRBJ2-4; D uncertain. The CDR3 contains 16 residues. Germline V lookup: CDR1 MNHNS, CDR2 SASEGT.

CDR3: CASSSRGGQETQYF. CDR3 coding DNA: TGTGCCAGCAGCTCCAGGGGGGGACAAGAGACCCAGTACTTC. The chain combines TRBV6-5 with TRBJ2-5; the D call may be TRBD1 or TRBD2 (7 bases each). The germline V and J ends were trimmed by 6 bases and 2 bases, with 13 bases remaining between them. Germline V CDR1 and CDR2: MNHEY, SVGAGI. The CDR3 consists of 14 residues.

The rearrangement uses TRBV6-1 and TRBJ2-7; 10 positions match TRBD2. Germline trimming cut 5 bases from V and 0 bases from J; bases unmatched to any gene: 4. The CDR3 loop spans 15 amino acids. CDR1 and CDR2 from the germline V gene are MNHNS and SASEGT. CDR3 DNA: TGTGCCAGCAGTACTCCTAGCGGGAGCTCCTACGAGCAGTACTTC. It specifies CASSTPSGSSYEQYF.

V usage is TRBV7-7 and J usage is TRBJ2-5; the D gene is possibly TRBD2 (6 bases). Trimming took 1 base from V and 7 from J, leaving 13 bases between them. Germline V gives CDR1 SSHAT, CDR2 FNYEAQ (reference sequence). The CDR3 covers 14 residues. The CDR3 here is CASSLVGGSGTQYF. In nucleotides, the CDR3 is TGTGCCAGCAGCTTAGTTGGAGGGTCCGGGACCCAGTACTTC.

The V gene is TRBV11-3, the J gene TRBJ1-3; TRBD1 agrees at 9 bases. V was pared by 5 bases and J by 0 bases, with 5 bases of the junction left unmatched. From germline, CDR1 is SGHNT and CDR2 YENEEA. The CDR3 runs to 16 residues. CDR3 region: CASSGRQGVSGNTIYF. DNA of the CDR3: TGTGCCAGCAGCGGGCGACAGGGGGTCTCTGGAAACACCATATATTTT. The full variable domain, in which reference TRBV11-3 and TRBJ1-3 provide the parts outside the CDR3, is EAGVVQSPRYKIIEKKQPVAFWCNPISGHNTLYWYLQNLGQGPELLIRYENEEAVDDSQLPKDRFSAERLKGVDSTLKIQPAELGDSAVYLCASSGRQGVSGNTIYFGEGSWLTVV.

In its sample, this clone was seen a few times. The chain is built from TRBV19 and TRBJ2-2; 9 nucleotides align to TRBD2. Germline trimming cut 11 bases from V and 8 bases from J; bases unmatched to any gene: 15. This CDR3 spans 15 amino acids. CDR1 and CDR2 (germline): LNHDA, SQIVND (reference sequence). CDR3 amino acids: CARYSGRRREGELFF. The CDR3 DNA reads as TGTGCCCGCTATAGCGGGAGAAGGAGAGAGGGGGAGCTGTTTTTT.

This clone was observed a handful of times. The chain is built from TRBV29-1 and TRBJ1-1; D remains ambiguous. V dropped 3 bases and J dropped 8 bases, with 13 bases sitting between them. Germline CDR1 SQVTM, CDR2 ANQGSEA. The CDR3 extends over 12 amino acids. The CDR3 nucleotides read TGCAGCGTTGACGGAGGAAAACGCGAAGCTTTCTTT. Amino acids: CSVDGGKREAFF.

In this sample, this clone turned up a few times. J is TRBJ1-3 and V is TRBV28, with D possibly TRBD1 on 6 matching bases. The CDR3 sequence is 15 residues long. Germline values: CDR1 MDHEN, CDR2 SYDVKM. Trimming took 3 bases from V and 4 from J, leaving 13 bases between them. The CDR3 sequence: CASSFFGGSGNTIYF. In DNA form, the CDR3 reads TGTGCCAGCAGTTTCTTCGGGGGCTCAGGAAACACCATATATTTT. The full variable domain, rest sourced from reference TRBV28 and TRBJ1-3, is DVKVTQSSRYLVKRTGEKVFLECVQDMDHENMFWYRQDPGLGLRLIYFSYDVKMKEKGDIPEGYSVSREKKERFSLILESASTNQTSMYLCASSFFGGSGNTIYFGEGSWLTVV.

This clone appeared a few times. The junction differs from germline at one of its ends, possibly a read error. The J gene is TRBJ2-7, the V gene TRBV7-2; TRBD2 matches at 7 bases. CDR1 is SGHTA and CDR2 is FQGNSA in the germline V gene. This CDR3 has 13 amino acids. DNA of the CDR3: TGTGCCAGCAGCCTAGCGGACTTGAATGAGCAGTACTTC. Protein product: CASSLADLNEQYF.

In this sample, this clone turned up a few times. The chain is built from TRBV15 and TRBJ2-1, with D possibly matching TRBD2 (6 bases). CDR1 LNHNV and CDR2 YYDKDF come from the germline V gene (reference sequence). The V end lost 0 bases, the J end lost 4 bases, and 13 bases lay between the germline ends. The CDR3 loop spans 16 amino acids. The CDR3 is CATSRDRRGRYNEQFF. DNA of the CDR3: TGTGCCACCAGCAGAGATCGGAGGGGCCGGTACAATGAGCAGTTCTTC.

The chain joins TRBV5-1 to TRBJ1-1, with no clear D. Germline CDR1 is SGHRS and CDR2 is YFSETQ. Trimming stripped 5 bases from V and 3 bases from J, with 11 bases between. The CDR3 consists of 13 residues. CDR3 region: CASSNGEHTEAFF. The CDR3 DNA is TGCGCCAGCAGTAATGGAGAGCACACTGAAGCTTTCTTT. Full variable domain (rest looked up from reference TRBV5-1 and TRBJ1-1): KAGVTQTPRYLIKTRGQQVTLSCSPISGHRSVSWYQQTPGQGLQFLFEYFSETQRNKGNFPGRFSGRQFSNSRSEMNVSTLELGDSALYLCASSNGEHTEAFFGQGTRLTVV.

V is TRBV5-1 and J is TRBJ2-4; no clear D. Germline CDR1 reads SGHRS; CDR2 reads YFSETQ. V was pared by 4 bases and J by 3 bases, with 11 bases between. The CDR3 consists of 14 residues. The CDR3: CASSGVGDKNIQYF. The CDR3 DNA reads as TGCGCCAGCAGCGGGGTTGGGGACAAAAACATTCAGTACTTC.

The rearrangement links TRBV20-1 to TRBJ1-2; the match to TRBD1 covers 9 bases. The CDR3 length is 11 residues. CDR1 is DFQATT and CDR2 is SNEGSKA in the germline V gene (reference sequence). As DNA, the CDR3 is TGCAGCCAGACAGGGGGGTTTGGCTACACCTTC. Translated: CSQTGGFGYTF.

Regarding this clone: This may be a read error, as it is one base from a much larger clone. The chain uses TRBV7-3 and TRBJ1-1, with a possible D match to TRBD1 (5 bases). CDR3 size: 14 residues. V was cut by 0 bases and J by 1 base, with 6 bases left in between. Germline CDR1 reads SGHTA; CDR2 reads FQGTGA. The chain's CDR3 is CASSLTTANTEAFF. Written as DNA, the CDR3 is TGTGCCAGCAGCTTAACGACAGCGAACACTGAAGCTTTCTTT.

This clone was seen at least ten times. This chain links TRBV27 with TRBJ1-6; TRBD1 aligns across 7 bases. Germline V lookup: CDR1 MNHEY, CDR2 SMNVEV (reference sequence). V lost 7 bases, J lost 9 bases, and 9 bases stayed unmatched. The CDR3 runs to 14 residues. CDR3 sequence reads: CASKLQGGGSPLHF. The CDR3, as DNA: TGTGCCAGCAAACTTCAGGGGGGCGGTTCACCCCTCCACTTT.

This chain links TRBV7-6 with TRBJ2-7; TRBD2 agrees at 10 bases. The germline V gene encodes CDR1 SGHVS and CDR2 FNYEAQ. J was trimmed by 6 bases and V by 1 base; bases with no gene match: 9. This CDR3 spans 16 amino acids. The CDR3 protein is CASSLEIAGGLSEQYF. CDR3 DNA: TGTGCCAGCAGCTTAGAAATAGCGGGAGGTCTTTCCGAGCAGTACTTC.

The chain couples TRBV19 to TRBJ2-1, with D tentatively TRBD1 (5 bases). Trimming shortened V by 8 bases and J by 12 bases, and 14 bases separated the two germline ends. Germline loops: CDR1 LNHDA, CDR2 SQIVND (reference sequence). The CDR3 is 11 amino acids. The CDR3 protein is CASSTERGQFF. For the CDR3, the DNA is TGTGCCAGTTCGACAGAAAGGGGGCAGTTCTTC.

This clone occurred a few times. The V and J genes are TRBV6-6 and TRBJ1-6; 8 bases are shared with TRBD1. J lost 8 bases, V lost 11 bases, and 8 bases had no gene match. Germline V gene sequence: CDR1 MNHNY, CDR2 SVGAGI (reference sequence). The CDR3 consists of 13 residues. CDR3 in amino acids: CAHRGSDHSPLHF. The CDR3 DNA reads as TGTGCCCACAGGGGGTCCGATCATTCACCCCTCCACTTT.

The genes are TRBV7-9 and TRBJ2-1; weak D call: TRBD1 (7 bases). The CDR3 consists of 16 residues. Germline loops: CDR1 SEHNR, CDR2 FQNEAQ (reference sequence). V shed 5 bases and J shed 1 base, with 15 bases lying between them. The CDR3 reads CASSRAGTESYNEQFF. In nucleotides, the CDR3 is TGTGCCAGCAGCAGGGCGGGGACAGAATCCTACAATGAGCAGTTCTTC.